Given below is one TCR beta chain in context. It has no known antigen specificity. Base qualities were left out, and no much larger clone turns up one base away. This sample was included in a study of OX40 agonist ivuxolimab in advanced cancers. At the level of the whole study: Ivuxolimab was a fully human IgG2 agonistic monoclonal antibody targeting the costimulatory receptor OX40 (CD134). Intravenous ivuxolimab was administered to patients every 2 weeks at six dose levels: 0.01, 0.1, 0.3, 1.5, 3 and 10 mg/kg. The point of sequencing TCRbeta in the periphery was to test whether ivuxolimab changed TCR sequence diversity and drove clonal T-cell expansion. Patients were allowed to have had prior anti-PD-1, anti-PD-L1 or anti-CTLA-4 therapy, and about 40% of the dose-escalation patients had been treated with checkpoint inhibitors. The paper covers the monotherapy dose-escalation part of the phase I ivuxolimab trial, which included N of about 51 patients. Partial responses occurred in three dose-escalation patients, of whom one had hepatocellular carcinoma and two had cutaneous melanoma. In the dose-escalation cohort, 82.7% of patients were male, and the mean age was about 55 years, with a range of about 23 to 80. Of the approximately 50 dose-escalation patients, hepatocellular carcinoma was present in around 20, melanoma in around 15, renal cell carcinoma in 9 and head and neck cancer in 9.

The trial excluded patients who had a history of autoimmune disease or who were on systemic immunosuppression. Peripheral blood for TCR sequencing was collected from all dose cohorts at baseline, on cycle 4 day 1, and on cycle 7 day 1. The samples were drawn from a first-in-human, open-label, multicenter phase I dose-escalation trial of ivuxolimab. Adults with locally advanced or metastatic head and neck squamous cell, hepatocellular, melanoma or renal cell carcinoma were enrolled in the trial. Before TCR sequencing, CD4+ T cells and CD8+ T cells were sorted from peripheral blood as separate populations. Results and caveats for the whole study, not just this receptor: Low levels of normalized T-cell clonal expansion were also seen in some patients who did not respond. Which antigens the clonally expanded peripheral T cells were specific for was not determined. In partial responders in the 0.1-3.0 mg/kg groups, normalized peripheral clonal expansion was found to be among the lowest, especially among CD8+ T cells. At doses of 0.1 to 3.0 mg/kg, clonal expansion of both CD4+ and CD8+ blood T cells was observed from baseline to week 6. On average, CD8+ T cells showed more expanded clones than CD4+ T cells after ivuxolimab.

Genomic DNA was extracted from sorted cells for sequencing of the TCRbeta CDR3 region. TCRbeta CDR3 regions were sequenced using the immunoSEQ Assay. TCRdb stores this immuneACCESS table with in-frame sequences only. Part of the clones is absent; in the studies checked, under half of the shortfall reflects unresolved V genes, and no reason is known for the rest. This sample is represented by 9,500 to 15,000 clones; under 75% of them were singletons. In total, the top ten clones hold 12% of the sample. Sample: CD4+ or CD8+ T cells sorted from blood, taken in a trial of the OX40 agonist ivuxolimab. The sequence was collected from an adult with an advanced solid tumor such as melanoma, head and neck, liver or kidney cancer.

CDR3 protein: CASSLGPPSYTF. The nucleotide sequence reads as follows: TGTGCCAGCAGCTTGGGTCCACCAAGCTACACCTTC. This receptor chain uses TRBV5-4 and TRBJ1-2; the D gene remains uncertain. CDR1 SGHNT and CDR2 YYREEE are derived from the germline V gene (reference sequence). V is shortened by 0 bases, J by 9 bases, and the region joining them spans 9 bases. Its CDR3 holds 12 amino acids, cysteine through phenylalanine. CDR3 DNA only is kept here, 36 bases in frame from base 1.